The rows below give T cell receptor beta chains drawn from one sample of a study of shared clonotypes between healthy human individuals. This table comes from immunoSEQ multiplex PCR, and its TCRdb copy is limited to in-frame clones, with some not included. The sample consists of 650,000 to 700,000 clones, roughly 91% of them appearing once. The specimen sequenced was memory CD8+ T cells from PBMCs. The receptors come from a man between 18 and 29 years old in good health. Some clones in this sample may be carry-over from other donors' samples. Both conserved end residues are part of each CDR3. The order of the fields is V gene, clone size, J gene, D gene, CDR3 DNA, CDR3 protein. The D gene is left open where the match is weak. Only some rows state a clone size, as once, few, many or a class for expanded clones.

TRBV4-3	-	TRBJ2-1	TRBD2	TGCGCCAGCAGCACCCGACTAGCGGGAGGACTTATTGGCAATGAGCAGTTCTTC	CASSTRLAGGLIGNEQFF
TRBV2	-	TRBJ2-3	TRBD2	TGTGCCAGCAGTCCCTCGGGCCGGGAGGGTGTAGATACGCAGTATTTT	CASSPSGREGVDTQYF
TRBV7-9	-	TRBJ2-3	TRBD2	TGTGCCAGCAGCCTCGTTAGCGGGAGTGTCACAGATACGCAGTATTTT	CASSLVSGSVTDTQYF
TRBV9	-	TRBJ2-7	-	TGTGCCAGCAGCCCCAGGACTGGCTACGAGCAGTACTTC	CASSPRTGYEQYF
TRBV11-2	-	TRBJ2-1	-	TGTGCCAGCAGCTTAGCTCGTCCGGGACTGGATGAGCAGTTCTTC	CASSLARPGLDEQFF
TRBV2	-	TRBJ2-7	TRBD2	TGTGCCAGCAGTGAGACGGCGGGAGGCTACGAGCAGTACTTC	CASSETAGGYEQYF
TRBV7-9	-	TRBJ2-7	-	TGTGCCAGCAGCCCCCTTGGTCGGGACGGCAACTACGAGCAGTACTTC	CASSPLGRDGNYEQYF
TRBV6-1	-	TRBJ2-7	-	TGTGCCAGCAGTGTTCCCGGAGGAAGGAACGAGCAGTACTTC	CASSVPGGRNEQYF
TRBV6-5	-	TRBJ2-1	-	TGTGCCAGCAACCCCCCAGGGGCTGAGGAGCAGTTCTTC	CASNPPGAEEQFF
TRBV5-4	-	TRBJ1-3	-	TGTGCCAGCAGCCTCTGGGGTTACTCTGGAAACACCATATATTTT	CASSLWGYSGNTIYF
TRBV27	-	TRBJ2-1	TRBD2	TGTGCCAGCACTGCCGGGACTAGCGGGAGTGAGCAGTTCTTC	CASTAGTSGSEQFF
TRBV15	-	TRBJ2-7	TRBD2	TGTGCCACCAAAGCGAGCGGGAGCCGAGCCTACGAGCAGTACTTC	CATKASGSRAYEQYF
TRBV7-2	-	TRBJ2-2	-	TGTGCCAGCAGCTTACAATACAGGCTCAAGTGGACCGGGGAGCTGTTTTTT	CASSLQYRLKWTGELFF
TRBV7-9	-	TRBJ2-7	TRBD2	TGTGCCAGCAGCCGCGGACTAGCGGGAGATTCCTACGAGCAGTACTTC	CASSRGLAGDSYEQYF
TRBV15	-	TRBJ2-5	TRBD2	TGTGCCACCCGAACTCGGACTAGCGTACAAGAGACCCAGTACTTC	CATRTRTSVQETQYF
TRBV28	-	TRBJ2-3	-	TGTGCCAGCAGTAGGATGCGGGAAGACACAGATACGCAGTATTTT	CASSRMREDTDTQYF
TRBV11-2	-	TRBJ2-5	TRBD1	TGTGCCAGCAGCGGGGGGGGACAGGGTCACTTC	CASSGGGQGHF
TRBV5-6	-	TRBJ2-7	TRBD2	TGTGCCAGCAGCTTGCTTTCTAGCGGGAGACGCGAGCAGTACTTC	CASSLLSSGRREQYF
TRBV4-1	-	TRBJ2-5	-	TGCGCCAGCAGCCAAACAGGCGGAGGACGGGAGACCCAGTACTTC	CASSQTGGGRETQYF
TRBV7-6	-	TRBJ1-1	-	TGTGCCAGCAGCTCGGGTCAAAACACTGAAGCTTTCTTT	CASSSGQNTEAFF
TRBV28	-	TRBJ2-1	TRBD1	TGTGCCAGCAGGCCGGCAGGACAGGGGGCCATAGAGCAGTTCTTC	CASRPAGQGAIEQFF
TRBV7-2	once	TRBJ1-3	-	TGTGCCAGCACCCAGGATGGCTCTGGAAACACCATATATTTT	CASTQDGSGNTIYF
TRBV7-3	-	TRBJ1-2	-	TGTGCCAGCAGCTTAACGGGGCAGGGCATGAGCGATGGCTACACCTTC	CASSLTGQGMSDGYTF
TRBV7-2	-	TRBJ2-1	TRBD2	TGTGCCAGCAGCCTCAAGGGACTATTTGGTGATGAGCAGTTCTTC	CASSLKGLFGDEQFF
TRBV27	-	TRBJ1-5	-	TGTGCCAGCAGTTTAAAGGGATACAATCAGCCCCAGCATTTT	CASSLKGYNQPQHF
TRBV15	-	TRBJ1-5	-	TGTGCCACCGGGTTTTGGGGGTACAATCAGCCCCAGCATTTT	CATGFWGYNQPQHF
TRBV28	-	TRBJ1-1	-	TGTGCCAGCAGTTTGGCGTTGGGAGGATCACCTGAAGCTTTCTTT	CASSLALGGSPEAFF
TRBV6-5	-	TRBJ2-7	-	TGTGCCAGCAGTTGGGGGAGAATCGGCGAGCAGTACTTC	CASSWGRIGEQYF
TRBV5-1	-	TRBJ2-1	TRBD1	TGCGCCAGCAGAGAAGGACAGGTCGAAAGCTCCTACAATGAGCAGTTCTTC	CASREGQVESSYNEQFF
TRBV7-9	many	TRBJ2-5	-	TGTGCCAGCAGCCCGCCGGGGCCCCAAGAGACCCAGTACTTC	CASSPPGPQETQYF
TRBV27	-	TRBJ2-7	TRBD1	TGTGCCAGCAGCTTGTTAGGGGACAGGGACGGGGAGCAGTACTTC	CASSLLGDRDGEQYF
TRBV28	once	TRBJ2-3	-	TGTGCCAGCAGTTTAGGCTCGGATACGCAGTATTTT	CASSLGSDTQYF
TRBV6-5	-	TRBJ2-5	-	TGTGCCAGCAGCCCCCGAGGAGAGCGGCAAGAGACCCAGTACTTC	CASSPRGERQETQYF
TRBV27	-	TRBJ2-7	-	TGTGCCAGCAGCACCATGGGCACCGTCTACGAGCAGTACTTC	CASSTMGTVYEQYF
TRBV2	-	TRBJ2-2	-	TGTGCCAGCAGTGACGGATTTCCAACCGGGGAGCTGTTTTTT	CASSDGFPTGELFF
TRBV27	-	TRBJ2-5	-	TGTGCCAGCAGCCTCGATCGGGGGATTACCCAGTACTTC	CASSLDRGITQYF
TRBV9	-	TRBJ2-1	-	TGTGCCAGCACCCGATGGGGCGATTCCTACAATGAGCAGTTCTTC	CASTRWGDSYNEQFF
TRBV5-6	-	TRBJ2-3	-	TGTGCCAGCAGCTACCAGGGGGAGGCTTTGCAAGATACGCAGTATTTT	CASSYQGEALQDTQYF
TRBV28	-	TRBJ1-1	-	TGTGCCAGCAGTTTATGGGGGAGAGGGGACACTGAAGCTTTCTTT	CASSLWGRGDTEAFF
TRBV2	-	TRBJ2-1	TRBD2	TGTGCCAGCACACTAGCGGGAGGACCCACCTACAATGAGCAGTTCTTC	CASTLAGGPTYNEQFF